Below, 29 T cell receptor beta chains from the same sample are listed, as sequenced in a study of Graves' ophthalmopathy and Graves' hyperthyroidism. Amplification from RNA transcripts yielded the TCR beta CDR3 regions. RT-PCR in the first round used HTBI primers; a second-round multiplex PCR followed. TCRdb independently ran MiXCR on the multiplex PCR reads; one entry per CDR3 protein. The table includes over a million distinct CDR3 sequences, less than 45% detected once. Sequencing input: peripheral blood or thyroid tissue (not recorded which). The receptors were sampled from an adult man with Graves' hyperthyroidism.

This clonotype has ten or more counts. The chain combines TRBV12-3 or TRBV12-4 with TRBJ1-6; D is ambiguous. V lost 7 bases, J lost 7 bases, and 14 bases lay in between. CDR3 length: 14 residues. The CDR3 spells CASKTGTGNSPLHF. The CDR3 DNA reads TGTGCCAGCAAAACCGGAACTGGAAATTCACCCCTCCACTTT.

This clonotype turned up a few times. The chain uses TRBV29-1 and TRBJ2-7; TRBD2 matches at 9 bases. J lost 0 bases, V lost 6 bases, and 9 bases had no gene match. The germline V gene has CDR1 SQVTM and CDR2 ANQGSEA. The CDR3 runs 15 residues. CDR3 residues: CSVGASGASSYEQYF. CDR3 bases: TGCAGCGTGGGAGCTAGCGGGGCCAGCTCCTACGAGCAGTACTTC.

The J gene is TRBJ2-7, the V gene TRBV20-1; 10 bases line up with TRBD2. J was trimmed by 5 bases and V by 6 bases; bases with no gene match: 7. Germline CDR1 DFQATT, CDR2 SNEGSKA (reference sequence). The CDR3 has 13 amino acids. CDR3 sequence (DNA): TGCAGTGCCACCGGGACTAGCGTCCACGAGCAGTACTTC. As protein: CSATGTSVHEQYF.

Only a few counts were recorded for this clonotype. The chain joins TRBV27 to TRBJ2-5, with TRBD1 as a possible D gene (5 bases). Trimming left V 5 bases short and J 2 bases short, with 18 bases between. Per germline, CDR1 MNHEY and CDR2 SMNVEV (reference sequence). The CDR3 has 16 residues. CDR3: CASSNWAETGQETQYF. The CDR3 DNA is TGTGCCAGCAGTAATTGGGCCGAAACAGGACAAGAGACCCAGTACTTC.

As to this clonotype: A junction end diverges from the germline sequence, so it may reflect a read error. V and J are TRBV6-5 and TRBJ2-2; D might be TRBD2 (6 bases). This CDR3 has 14 residues. Germline V CDR1 and CDR2: MNHEY, SVGAGI. The CDR3 here is CAISVSSATGELFF. The CDR3 DNA reads TGTGCCATCAGTGTCTCTAGCGCTACCGGGGAGCTGTTTTTT.

Many counts were recorded for this clonotype. The gene calls are TRBV5-1 and TRBJ2-7, with D possibly matching TRBD2 (6 bases). The CDR3 consists of 14 residues. Per germline, CDR1 SGHRS and CDR2 YFSETQ. V was cut by 2 bases and J by 2 bases, with 11 bases left in between. The CDR3 protein is CASSLGGNAYEQYF. Written as DNA, the CDR3 is TGCGCCAGCAGCTTAGGAGGGAACGCCTACGAGCAGTACTTC.

At least ten counts were recorded for this clonotype. The chain links TRBV10-3 to TRBJ2-2; TRBD1 matches 8 bases. After removal of 5 bases from V and 4 bases from J, the junction contained 6 bases not matched to a gene. The length of the CDR3 is 15 residues. The germline gives CDR1 ENHRY, CDR2 SYGVKD. The CDR3 spells CAISFDRGSTGELFF. The CDR3 nucleotides are TGTGCCATCAGTTTTGACAGGGGATCCACCGGGGAGCTGTTTTTT.

This clonotype was found many times. The CDR3 coding sequence is TGTGCCAGCAGCGTAGCAGGGTATACGTCCCAAGAGACCCAGTACTTC. Its protein product is CASSVAGYTSQETQYF. The chain is built from TRBV9 and TRBJ2-5, with a tentative D call TRBD1 (5 bases). Germline loops: CDR1 SGDLS, CDR2 YYNGEE. Trimming left V 0 bases short and J 1 base short, with 13 bases between. This CDR3 has 16 residues. The whole variable domain, remainder taken from reference TRBV9 and TRBJ2-5, is DSGVTQTPKHLITATGQRVTLRCSPRSGDLSVYWYQQSLDQGLQFLIQYYNGEERAKGNILERFSAQQFPDLHSELNLSSLELGDSALYFCASSVAGYTSQETQYFGPGTRLLVL.

This chain joins TRBV7-2 and TRBJ1-6; D remains unclear. The CDR3 has 17 residues. V dropped 6 bases and J dropped 0 bases, with 15 bases sitting between them. In germline, CDR1 is SGHTA, CDR2 FQGNSA. In DNA, the CDR3 is TGTGCCAGCAGTTACGCCACGACGAGCTCCTATAATTCACCCCTCCACTTT. It yields the protein CASSYATTSSYNSPLHF.

In its sample, this clonotype was seen many times. The chain is built from TRBV6-5 and TRBJ1-2; D ambiguous. The CDR3 contains 11 residues. CDR1 and CDR2 from the germline V gene are MNHEY and SVGAGI. Deletions cut 8 bases from V and 0 bases from J, with 4 bases between. The CDR3 DNA follows: TGTGCCAGCCGAGCTAACTATGGCTACACCTTC. Translating gives CASRANYGYTF.

This clonotype was seen once. CDR3: CASSESGTGAGYTF. The CDR3 DNA is TGTGCCAGCAGTGAATCGGGGACTGGGGCTGGCTACACCTTC. The chain couples TRBV2 to TRBJ1-2; tentatively, D is TRBD1 (5 bases). The germline CDR1 and CDR2 sequences are SNHLY and FYNNEI. The germline V and J ends were trimmed by 2 bases and 7 bases, with 14 bases remaining between them. CDR3 length equals 14 residues.

Turning to this clonotype: Germline and junction disagree at one end, which may indicate a read error. The chain employs TRBV10-3 and TRBJ1-1; maybe TRBD1 (5 bases). This CDR3 spans 14 amino acids. CDR1 is ENHRY, CDR2 SYGVKD, per germline. The CDR3 here is CAISKSGVRTEAFF. CDR3 in DNA: TGTGCCATCAGTAAGTCGGGGGTGCGCACTGAAGCTTTCTTT.

The V call is TRBV5-1, the J call TRBJ2-7, with 8 positions matching TRBD1. The J segment lost 7 bases and the V segment lost 0 bases, leaving 9 bases of the junction unmatched. Germline-derived CDR1 and CDR2 are SGHRS and YFSETQ. The CDR3 is 15 amino acids. CDR3 nucleotide sequence: TGCGCCAGCAGCTTGGCCGGACAGGGATCGCGGGAGCAGTACTTC. Translation: CASSLAGQGSREQYF. Based on the CDR3 plus reference TRBV5-1 and TRBJ2-7, the full variable domain is KAGVTQTPRYLIKTRGQQVTLSCSPISGHRSVSWYQQTPGQGLQFLFEYFSETQRNKGNFPGRFSGRQFSNSRSEMNVSTLELGDSALYLCASSLAGQGSREQYFGPGTRLTVT.

In its sample, this clonotype was seen a few times. The chain combines TRBV12-5 with TRBJ1-1, with D unresolved. Trimming took off 1 base at V and 1 base at J, with 4 bases between the two ends. The CDR3 is made up of 13 amino acids. In germline, CDR1 is LGHNT, CDR2 FRNRAP. In DNA form, the CDR3 reads TGTGCTAGTGGTTTGGAGGAGAACACTGAAGCTTTCTTT. It is translated as CASGLEENTEAFF.

V and J are TRBV7-3 and TRBJ2-7, with a possible D match to TRBD2 (5 bases). V was clipped by 5 bases and J by 0 bases, with 11 bases between them. Germline V CDR1 and CDR2: SGHTA, FQGTGA. The CDR3 has 14 amino acids. In DNA form, the CDR3 reads TGTGCCAGCAGCCCCGAAGCGGCCTCCTACGAGCAGTACTTC. This translates into CASSPEAASYEQYF.

Ten or more counts support this clonotype. The rearrangement uses TRBV20-1 and TRBJ2-7; D not certain. With 6 bases removed from V and 7 bases from J, the gap between germline ends came to 13 bases. Germline V gene sequence: CDR1 DFQATT, CDR2 SNEGSKA (reference sequence). The CDR3 totals 11 residues. The CDR3 sequence is CSAAPVGEQYF. Here the CDR3 DNA reads TGCAGTGCGGCACCCGTCGGGGAGCAGTACTTC.

This clonotype was counted ten times or more. The genes are TRBV19 and TRBJ1-1, with 10 bases fitting TRBD1. The CDR3 extends over 15 amino acids. Germline V gives CDR1 LNHDA, CDR2 SQIVND (reference sequence). The trim removed 3 bases at V and 1 base at J, leaving 2 bases unmatched. This CDR3 reads CASSMRTGGNTEAFF. CDR3 nucleotide sequence: TGTGCCAGTAGTATGAGGACAGGGGGGAACACTGAAGCTTTCTTT.

The chain is built from TRBV30 and TRBJ2-5, with D perhaps matching TRBD1 (6 bases). V was cut by 3 bases and J by 10 bases, with 18 bases left in between. This CDR3 spans 13 amino acids. Germline V gives CDR1 GTSNPN, CDR2 SVGIG (reference sequence). Written as DNA, the CDR3 is TGTGCCTGGAGACCCAATGGAGCAGGGGACCAGTACTTC. Protein: CAWRPNGAGDQYF.

In nucleotides, the CDR3 is TGCAGCGTCAATGCAGGGGGAATCGCCGGGGAGCTGTTTTTT. Residues: CSVNAGGIAGELFF. The chain employs TRBV29-1 and TRBJ2-2; 7 bases match TRBD1. CDR1 SQVTM and CDR2 ANQGSEA come from the germline V gene. V shed 6 bases, J shed 6 bases, and the junction held 10 bases outside the gene matches. The CDR3 totals 14 residues.

With respect to this clonotype: A much bigger clone sits one base away, suggesting this may be a read error. This sequence joins TRBV11-1 and TRBJ2-7; D is uncertain. The CDR3 spans 14 residues. The germline V gene encodes CDR1 SGHAT and CDR2 FQDESV (reference sequence). Here the CDR3 reads CAGSLAVATYEQYF. For the CDR3, the DNA is TGTGCCGGCAGCTTAGCAGTCGCCACCTACGAGCAGTACTTC. The whole variable domain, filled in from reference TRBV11-1 and TRBJ2-7, reads EAEVAQSPRYKITEKSQAVAFWCDPISGHATLYWYRQILGQGPELLVQFQDESVVDDSQLPKDRFSAERLKGVDSTLKIQPAELGDSAMYLCAGSLAVATYEQYFGPGTRLTVT.

The chain employs TRBV19 and TRBJ1-5, with D possibly TRBD1 on 5 matching bases. CDR3 length: 15 residues. Germline CDR1 is LNHDA and CDR2 is SQIVND (reference sequence). Trimming removed 3 bases at V and 4 bases at J, with 13 bases between. The CDR3 is CASSIGGGANQPQHF. The CDR3 DNA is TGTGCCAGTAGTATCGGTGGGGGAGCTAATCAGCCCCAGCATTTT.

This clonotype was counted many times. J is TRBJ2-5 and V is TRBV6-5, with a weak D call TRBD2 (6 bases). Germline-derived CDR1 and CDR2 are MNHEY and SVGAGI. V gave up 5 bases and J gave up 4 bases, with 14 bases separating them. The CDR3 loop spans 14 amino acids. This chain's CDR3 is CASSRLGAGETQYF. The DNA of the CDR3 is TGTGCCAGCAGTCGCCTAGGAGCGGGAGAGACCCAGTACTTC.

V is TRBV20-1 and J is TRBJ1-4; 7 bases line up with TRBD1. Germline V gene data show CDR1 as DFQATT and CDR2 as SNEGSKA (reference sequence). The CDR3 is 14 amino acids. Germline trimming cut 6 bases from V and 3 bases from J; bases unmatched to any gene: 7. Here the CDR3 DNA reads TGCAGTGCGACGGGACAGACGTCTAATGAAAAACTGTTTTTT. This sequence encodes CSATGQTSNEKLFF.

This clonotype appeared a few times. The CDR3 nucleotides read TGCAGCTCGGACAGGGGCTCCGATGGCTACACCTTC. Translating it yields CSSDRGSDGYTF. The chain has TRBV29-1 and TRBJ1-2, with TRBD1 matching 9 bases. Germline trimming cut 8 bases from V and 6 bases from J; bases unmatched to any gene: 7. Germline V CDR1 and CDR2: SQVTM, ANQGSEA. This CDR3 comprises 12 residues. The full variable domain, rest sourced from reference TRBV29-1 and TRBJ1-2, is SAVISQKPSRDICQRGTSLTIQCQVDSQVTMMFWYRQQPGQSLTLIATANQGSEATYESGFVIDKFPISRPNLTFSTLTVSNMSPEDSSIYLCSSDRGSDGYTFGSGTRLTVV.

This clonotype was recorded at least ten times. This sequence joins TRBV19 and TRBJ1-2; no clear D gene. CDR1 is LNHDA, CDR2 SQIVND, per germline (reference sequence). Trimming removed 6 bases from V and 3 bases from J, with 11 bases in between. The CDR3 totals 13 residues. CDR3 in DNA: TGTGCCAGTAGCCGGTGGCAGGACTATGGCTACACCTTC. Residues: CASSRWQDYGYTF. The full variable domain, with the rest looked up from reference TRBV19 and TRBJ1-2, is DGGITQSPKYLFRKEGQNVTLSCEQNLNHDAMYWYRQDPGQGLRLIYYSQIVNDFQKGDIAEGYSVSREKKESFPLTVTSAQKNPTAFYLCASSRWQDYGYTFGSGTRLTVV.

This clonotype was counted at least ten times. The chain carries TRBV7-3 and TRBJ2-2; no definite D call. CDR3 length: 13 residues. The V end was cut by 2 bases, the J end by 9 bases, with 10 bases between. Germline V gives CDR1 SGHTA, CDR2 FQGTGA. CDR3 sequence: CASSLGPRRELFF. The CDR3 nucleotides are TGTGCCAGCAGCTTAGGACCGCGGCGGGAGCTGTTTTTT.

This clonotype was seen only a few times. The rearrangement uses TRBV12-3 or TRBV12-4 and TRBJ2-3; 9 bases fit TRBD1. V gave up 8 bases and J gave up 6 bases; unmatched junction bases: 9. The CDR3 is 14 residues long. CDR3 residues: CASGGTGWVDTQYF. The CDR3 DNA sequence: TGTGCCAGCGGCGGGACAGGGTGGGTGGATACGCAGTATTTT.

The rearrangement joins TRBV2 to TRBJ2-6; D remains ambiguous. V lost 2 bases and J 4 bases, leaving 6 bases between the germline ends. Germline V CDR1 and CDR2: SNHLY, FYNNEI. CDR3 size: 14 residues. The CDR3 DNA follows: TGTGCCAGCAGTGAACAGACAGGGGCCAACGTCCTGACTTTC. It translates to CASSEQTGANVLTF.

Comment on this clonotype: An end of the junction differs from the germline gene, which may be a read error. The chain is built from TRBV11-2 and TRBJ2-7, with D perhaps TRBD2 (6 bases). The CDR3 is 15 residues long. CDR1 and CDR2 from the germline V gene are SGHAT and FQNNGV. CDR3: CANSLVWDSAYEQYF. The CDR3 DNA is TGTGCCAACAGCTTAGTTTGGGACTCAGCCTACGAGCAGTACTTC.